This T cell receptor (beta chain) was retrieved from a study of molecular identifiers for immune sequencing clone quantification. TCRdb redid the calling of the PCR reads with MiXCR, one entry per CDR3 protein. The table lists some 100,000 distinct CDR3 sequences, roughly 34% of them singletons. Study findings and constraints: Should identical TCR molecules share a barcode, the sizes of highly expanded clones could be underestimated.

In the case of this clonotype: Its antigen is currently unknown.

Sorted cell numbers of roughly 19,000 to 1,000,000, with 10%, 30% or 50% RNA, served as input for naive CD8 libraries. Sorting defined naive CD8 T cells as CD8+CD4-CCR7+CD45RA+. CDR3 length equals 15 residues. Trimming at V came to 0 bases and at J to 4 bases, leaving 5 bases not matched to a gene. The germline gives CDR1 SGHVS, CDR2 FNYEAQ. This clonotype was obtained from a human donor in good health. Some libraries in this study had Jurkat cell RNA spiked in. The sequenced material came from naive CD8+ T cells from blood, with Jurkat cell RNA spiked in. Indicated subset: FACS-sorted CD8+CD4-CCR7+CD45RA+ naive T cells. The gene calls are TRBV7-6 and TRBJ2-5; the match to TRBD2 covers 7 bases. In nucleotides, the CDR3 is TGTGCCAGCAGCTTAGCCCTTGGGGGGGGAGAGACCCAGTACTTC. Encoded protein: CASSLALGGGETQYF.